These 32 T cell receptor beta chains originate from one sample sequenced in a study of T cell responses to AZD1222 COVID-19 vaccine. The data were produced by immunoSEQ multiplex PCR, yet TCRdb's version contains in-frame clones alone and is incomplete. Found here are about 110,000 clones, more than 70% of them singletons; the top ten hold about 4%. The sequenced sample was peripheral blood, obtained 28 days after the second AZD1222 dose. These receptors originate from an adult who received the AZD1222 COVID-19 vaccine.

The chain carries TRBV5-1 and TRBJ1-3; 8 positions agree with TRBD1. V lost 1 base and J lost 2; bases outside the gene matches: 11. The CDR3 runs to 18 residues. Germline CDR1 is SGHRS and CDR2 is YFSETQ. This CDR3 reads CASSLHDDRGRAGNTIYF. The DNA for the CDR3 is TGCGCCAGCAGCTTGCACGACGACAGGGGCCGTGCTGGAAACACCATATATTTT.

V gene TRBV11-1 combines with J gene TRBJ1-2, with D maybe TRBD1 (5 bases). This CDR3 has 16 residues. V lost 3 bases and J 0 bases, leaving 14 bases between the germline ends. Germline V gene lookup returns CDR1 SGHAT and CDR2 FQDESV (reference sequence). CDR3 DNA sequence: TGTGCCAGCAGCTTTTCCCCCGGGACGGCTAACTATGGCTACACCTTC. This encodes CASSFSPGTANYGYTF. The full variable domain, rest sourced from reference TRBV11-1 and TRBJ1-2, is EAEVAQSPRYKITEKSQAVAFWCDPISGHATLYWYRQILGQGPELLVQFQDESVVDDSQLPKDRFSAERLKGVDSTLKIQPAELGDSAMYLCASSFSPGTANYGYTFGSGTRLTVV.

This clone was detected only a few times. This chain's CDR3 is CASNRDRGSLDTDTQYF. The DNA of the CDR3 is TGTGCCAGCAACCGGGACAGGGGTTCTTTAGACACAGATACGCAGTATTTT. The chain employs TRBV2 and TRBJ2-3, with 10 positions matching TRBD1. The CDR3 sequence is 17 residues long. The germline V gene has CDR1 SNHLY and CDR2 FYNNEI. Trimming removed 7 bases from V and 2 bases from J; junction bases left unmatched: 12.

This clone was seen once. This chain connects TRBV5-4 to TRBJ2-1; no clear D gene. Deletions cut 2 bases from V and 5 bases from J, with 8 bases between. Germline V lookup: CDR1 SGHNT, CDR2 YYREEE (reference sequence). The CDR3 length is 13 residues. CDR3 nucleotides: TGTGCCAGCAGCTTCCTGGGGAACAATGAGCAGTTCTTC. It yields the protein CASSFLGNNEQFF.

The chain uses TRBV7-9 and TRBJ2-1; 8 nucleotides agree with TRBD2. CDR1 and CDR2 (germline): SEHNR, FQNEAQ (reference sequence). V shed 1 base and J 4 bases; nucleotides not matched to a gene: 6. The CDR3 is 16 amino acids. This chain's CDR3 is CASSLVSGRVYNEQFF. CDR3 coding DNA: TGTGCCAGCAGCTTAGTATCCGGGAGGGTGTACAATGAGCAGTTCTTC.

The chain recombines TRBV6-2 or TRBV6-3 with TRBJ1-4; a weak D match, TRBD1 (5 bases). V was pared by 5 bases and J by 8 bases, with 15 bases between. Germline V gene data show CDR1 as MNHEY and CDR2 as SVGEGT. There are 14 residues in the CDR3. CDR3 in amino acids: CASSRDLPREKLFF. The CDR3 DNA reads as TGTGCCAGCAGTCGGGACCTCCCGAGGGAAAAACTGTTTTTT.

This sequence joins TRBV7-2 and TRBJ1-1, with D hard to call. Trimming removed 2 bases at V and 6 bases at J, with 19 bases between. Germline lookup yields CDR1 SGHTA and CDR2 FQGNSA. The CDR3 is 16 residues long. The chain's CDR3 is CASSLYPIRGSAEAFF. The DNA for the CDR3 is TGTGCCAGCAGCTTATACCCGATACGGGGTAGCGCTGAAGCTTTCTTT. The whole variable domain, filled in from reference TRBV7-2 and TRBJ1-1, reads GAGVSQSPSNKVTEKGKDVELRCDPISGHTALYWYRQSLGQGLEFLIYFQGNSAPDKSGLPSDRFSAERTGGSVSTLTIQRTQQEDSAVYLCASSLYPIRGSAEAFFGQGTRLTVV.

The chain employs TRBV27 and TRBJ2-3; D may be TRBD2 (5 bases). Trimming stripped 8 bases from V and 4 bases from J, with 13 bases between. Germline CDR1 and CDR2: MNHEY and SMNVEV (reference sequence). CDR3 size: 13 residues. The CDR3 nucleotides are TGTGCCAGCGCATCCGGGAACTCAGATACGCAGTATTTT. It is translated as CASASGNSDTQYF.

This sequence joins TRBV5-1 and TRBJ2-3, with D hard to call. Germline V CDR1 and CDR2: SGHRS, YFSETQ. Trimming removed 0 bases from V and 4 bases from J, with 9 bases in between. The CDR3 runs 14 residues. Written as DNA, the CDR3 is TGCGCCAGCAGCTTGGCTAGTCCTGCAGATACGCAGTATTTT. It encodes CASSLASPADTQYF.

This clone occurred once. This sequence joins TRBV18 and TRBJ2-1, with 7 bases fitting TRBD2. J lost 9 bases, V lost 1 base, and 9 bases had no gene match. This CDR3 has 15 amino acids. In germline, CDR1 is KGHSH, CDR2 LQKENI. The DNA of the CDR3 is TGTGCCAGCTCACCACGGGAGTTTACGGGGGGTGAGCAGTTCTTC. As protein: CASSPREFTGGEQFF.

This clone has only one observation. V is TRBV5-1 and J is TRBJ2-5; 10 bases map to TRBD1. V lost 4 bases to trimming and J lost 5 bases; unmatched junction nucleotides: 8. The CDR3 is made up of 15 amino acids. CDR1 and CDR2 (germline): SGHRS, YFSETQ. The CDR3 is CASSKGQGLGETQYF. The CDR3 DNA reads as TGCGCCAGCAGCAAGGGACAGGGGCTGGGGGAGACCCAGTACTTC.

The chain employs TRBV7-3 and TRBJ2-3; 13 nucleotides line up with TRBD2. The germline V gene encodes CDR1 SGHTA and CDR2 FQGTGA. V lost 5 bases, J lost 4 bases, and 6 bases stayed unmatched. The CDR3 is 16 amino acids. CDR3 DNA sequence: TGTGCCAGCAGCACAACTAGCGGGGGGGCAGCAGATACGCAGTATTTT. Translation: CASSTTSGGAADTQYF.

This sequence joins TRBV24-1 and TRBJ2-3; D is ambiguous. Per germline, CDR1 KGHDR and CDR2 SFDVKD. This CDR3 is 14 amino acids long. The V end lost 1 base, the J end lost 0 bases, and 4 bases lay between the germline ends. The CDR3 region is CATSDFSSTDTQYF. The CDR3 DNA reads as TGTGCCACCAGTGATTTTTCTAGCACAGATACGCAGTATTTT.

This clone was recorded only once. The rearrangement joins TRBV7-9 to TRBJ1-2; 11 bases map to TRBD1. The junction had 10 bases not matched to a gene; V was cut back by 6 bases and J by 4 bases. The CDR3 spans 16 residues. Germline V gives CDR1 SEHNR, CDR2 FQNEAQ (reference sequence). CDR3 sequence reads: CASRPGQGVLVYGYTF. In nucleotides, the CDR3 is TGTGCCAGCAGGCCGGGACAGGGGGTCTTGGTCTATGGCTACACCTTC.

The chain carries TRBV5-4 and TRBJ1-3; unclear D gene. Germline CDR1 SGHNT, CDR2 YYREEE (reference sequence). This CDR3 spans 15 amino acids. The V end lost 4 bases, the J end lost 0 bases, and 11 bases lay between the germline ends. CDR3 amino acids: CASSTAMSSGNTIYF. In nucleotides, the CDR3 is TGTGCCAGCAGCACGGCAATGAGCTCTGGAAACACCATATATTTT.

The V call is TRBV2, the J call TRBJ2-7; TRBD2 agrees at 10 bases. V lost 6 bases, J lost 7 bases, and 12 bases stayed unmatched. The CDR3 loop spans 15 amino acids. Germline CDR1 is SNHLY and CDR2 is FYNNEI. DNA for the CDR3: TGTGCCAGCAGGACCCGAGCGGGGGGGCTGGGTGAGCAGTACTTC. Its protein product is CASRTRAGGLGEQYF.

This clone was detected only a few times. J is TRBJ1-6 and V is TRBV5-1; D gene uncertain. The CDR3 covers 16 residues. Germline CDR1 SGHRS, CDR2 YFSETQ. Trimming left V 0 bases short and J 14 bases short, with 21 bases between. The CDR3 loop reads CASSLDLRTLGGALHF. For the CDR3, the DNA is TGCGCCAGCAGCTTGGATCTCAGGACCTTAGGTGGAGCCCTCCACTTT.

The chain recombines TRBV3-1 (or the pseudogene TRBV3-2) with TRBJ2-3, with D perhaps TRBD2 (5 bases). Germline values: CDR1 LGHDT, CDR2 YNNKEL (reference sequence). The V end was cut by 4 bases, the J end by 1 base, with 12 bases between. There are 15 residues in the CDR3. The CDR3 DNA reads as TGTGCCAGCAGCCCGACTTTGGGAGGCACAGATACGCAGTATTTT. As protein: CASSPTLGGTDTQYF.

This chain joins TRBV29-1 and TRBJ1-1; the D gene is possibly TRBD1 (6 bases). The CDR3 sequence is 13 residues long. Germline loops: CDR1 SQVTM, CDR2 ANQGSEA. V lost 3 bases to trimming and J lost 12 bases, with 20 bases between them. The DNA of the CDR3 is TGCAGCGTTGACGGATCCTACTCCCAGGGGACTTTCTTT. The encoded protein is CSVDGSYSQGTFF.

The CDR3 region is CASSSGQVSNEKLFF. The CDR3, as DNA: TGTGCCAGCAGTTCGGGACAGGTCTCTAATGAAAAACTGTTTTTT. This rearrangement joins TRBV27 to TRBJ1-4; 8 nucleotides line up with TRBD1. V lost 4 bases to trimming and J lost 3 bases; unmatched junction nucleotides: 4. CDR1 MNHEY and CDR2 SMNVEV come from the germline V gene (reference sequence). The CDR3 consists of 15 residues.

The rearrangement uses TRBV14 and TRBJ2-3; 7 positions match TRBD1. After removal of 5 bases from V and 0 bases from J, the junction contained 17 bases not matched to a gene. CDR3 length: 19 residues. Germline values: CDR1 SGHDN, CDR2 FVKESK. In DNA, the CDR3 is TGTGCCAGCAGCTCATCCCCGGGACAGATTATTTCTAGCACAGATACGCAGTATTTT. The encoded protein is CASSSSPGQIISSTDTQYF. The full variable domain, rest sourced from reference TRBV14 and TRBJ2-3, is EAGVTQFPSHSVIEKGQTVTLRCDPISGHDNLYWYRRVMGKEIKFLLHFVKESKQDESGMPNNRFLAERTGGTYSTLKVQPAELEDSGVYFCASSSSPGQIISSTDTQYFGPGTRLTVL.

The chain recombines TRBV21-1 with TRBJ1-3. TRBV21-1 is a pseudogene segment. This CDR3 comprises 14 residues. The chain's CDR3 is CASSPREAGNTIYF. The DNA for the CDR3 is TGTGCCAGCAGTCCAAGGGAAGCTGGAAACACCATATATTTT.

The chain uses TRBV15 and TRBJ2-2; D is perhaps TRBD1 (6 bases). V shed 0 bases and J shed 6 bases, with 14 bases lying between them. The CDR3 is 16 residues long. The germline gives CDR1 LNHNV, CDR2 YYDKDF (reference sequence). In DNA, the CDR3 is TGTGCCACCAGCAGAGATTTGGGGGCAGGGGCCGGGGAGCTGTTTTTT. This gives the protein CATSRDLGAGAGELFF.

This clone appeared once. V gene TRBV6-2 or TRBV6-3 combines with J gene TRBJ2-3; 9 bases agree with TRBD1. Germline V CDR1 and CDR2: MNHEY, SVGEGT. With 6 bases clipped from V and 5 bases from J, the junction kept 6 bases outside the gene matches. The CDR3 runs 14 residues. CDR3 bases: TGTGCCAGCAGCTCGGGACAGGGCGTAGATACGCAGTATTTT. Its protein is CASSSGQGVDTQYF.

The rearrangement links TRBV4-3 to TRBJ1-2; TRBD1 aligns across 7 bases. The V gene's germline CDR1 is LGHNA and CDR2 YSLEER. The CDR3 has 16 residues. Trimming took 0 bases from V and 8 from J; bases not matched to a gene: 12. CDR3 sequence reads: CASSQESSGQAIGYTF. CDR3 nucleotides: TGCGCCAGCAGCCAAGAAAGCTCCGGACAGGCAATAGGCTACACCTTC.

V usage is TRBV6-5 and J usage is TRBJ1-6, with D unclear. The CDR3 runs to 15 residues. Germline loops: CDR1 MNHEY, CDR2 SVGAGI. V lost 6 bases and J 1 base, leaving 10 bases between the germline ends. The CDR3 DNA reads TGTGCCAGCAGACCACTGTCGTCCTATAATTCACCCCTCCACTTT. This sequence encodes CASRPLSSYNSPLHF.

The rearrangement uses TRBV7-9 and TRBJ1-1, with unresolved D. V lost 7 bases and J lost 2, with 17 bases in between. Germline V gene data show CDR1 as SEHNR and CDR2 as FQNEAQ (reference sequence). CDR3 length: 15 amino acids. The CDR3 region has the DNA TGTGCCAGCATGGGTTTATCAACCTTAAACACTGAAGCTTTCTTT. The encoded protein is CASMGLSTLNTEAFF.

CDR3 nucleotides: TGTGCCACCGGGGGGGATCAGCCCCAGCATTTT. This encodes CATGGDQPQHF. The V and J genes are TRBV15 and TRBJ1-5, with D maybe TRBD1 (5 bases). V lost 8 bases and J lost 5, with 7 bases in between. Per germline, CDR1 LNHNV and CDR2 YYDKDF (reference sequence). This CDR3 is 11 amino acids long. Full variable domain (missing parts from reference TRBV15 and TRBJ1-5): DAMVIQNPRYQVTQFGKPVTLSCSQTLNHNVMYWYQQKSSQAPKLLFHYYDKDFNNEADTPDNFQSRRPNTSFCFLDIRSPGLGDTAMYLCATGGDQPQHFGDGTRLSIL.

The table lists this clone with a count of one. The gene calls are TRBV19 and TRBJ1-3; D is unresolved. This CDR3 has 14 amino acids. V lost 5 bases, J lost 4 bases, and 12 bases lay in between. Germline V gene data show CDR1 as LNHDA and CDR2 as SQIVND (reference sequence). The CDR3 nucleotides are TGTGCCAGTAGTTTAGGCGGGCCCGGAAACACCATATATTTT. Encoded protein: CASSLGGPGNTIYF. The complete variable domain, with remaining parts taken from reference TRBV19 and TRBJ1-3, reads DGGITQSPKYLFRKEGQNVTLSCEQNLNHDAMYWYRQDPGQGLRLIYYSQIVNDFQKGDIAEGYSVSREKKESFPLTVTSAQKNPTAFYLCASSLGGPGNTIYFGEGSWLTVV.

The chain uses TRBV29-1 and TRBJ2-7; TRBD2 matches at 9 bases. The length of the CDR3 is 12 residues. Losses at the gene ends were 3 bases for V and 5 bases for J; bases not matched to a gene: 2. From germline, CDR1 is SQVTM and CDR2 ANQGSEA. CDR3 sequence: CSVEGGGDEQYF. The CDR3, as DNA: TGCAGCGTTGAGGGCGGGGGGGACGAGCAGTACTTC.

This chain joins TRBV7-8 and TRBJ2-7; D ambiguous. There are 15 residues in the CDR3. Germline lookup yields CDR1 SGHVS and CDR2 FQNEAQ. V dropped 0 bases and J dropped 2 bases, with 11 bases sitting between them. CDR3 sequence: CASSLAALGTYEQYF. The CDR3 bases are TGTGCCAGCAGCTTAGCGGCCCTGGGAACCTACGAGCAGTACTTC.

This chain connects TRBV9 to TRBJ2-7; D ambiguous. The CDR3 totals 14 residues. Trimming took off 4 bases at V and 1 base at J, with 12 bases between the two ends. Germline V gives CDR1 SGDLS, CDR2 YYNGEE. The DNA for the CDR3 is TGTGCCAGCAGCCCGAGTGGTCTATCCTACGAGCAGTACTTC. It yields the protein CASSPSGLSYEQYF.